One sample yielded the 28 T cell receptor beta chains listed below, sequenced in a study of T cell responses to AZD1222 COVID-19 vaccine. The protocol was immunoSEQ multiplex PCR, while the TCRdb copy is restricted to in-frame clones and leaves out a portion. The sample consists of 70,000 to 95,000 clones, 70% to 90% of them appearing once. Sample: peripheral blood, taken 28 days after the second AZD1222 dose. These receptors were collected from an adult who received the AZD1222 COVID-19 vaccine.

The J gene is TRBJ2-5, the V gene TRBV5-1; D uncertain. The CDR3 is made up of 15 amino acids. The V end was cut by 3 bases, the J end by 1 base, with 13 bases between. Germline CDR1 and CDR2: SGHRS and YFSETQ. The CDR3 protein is CASSSGGTSQETQYF. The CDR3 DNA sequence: TGCGCCAGCAGCTCGGGTGGCACAAGCCAAGAGACCCAGTACTTC.

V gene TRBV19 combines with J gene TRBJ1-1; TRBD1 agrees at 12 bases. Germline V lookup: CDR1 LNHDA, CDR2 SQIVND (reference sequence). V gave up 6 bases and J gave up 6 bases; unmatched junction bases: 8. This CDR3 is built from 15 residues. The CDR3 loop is CASRTGQGAGAEAFF. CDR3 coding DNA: TGTGCCAGTAGGACGGGACAGGGGGCAGGCGCTGAAGCTTTCTTT.

The CDR3 region has the DNA TGTGCCAGCAGTGAATGGGCAGGGTCTGACGAGCAGTACTTC. It encodes CASSEWAGSDEQYF. This chain connects TRBV6-1 to TRBJ2-7; weak D call: TRBD1 (5 bases). Germline V CDR1 and CDR2: MNHNS, SASEGT. CDR3 size: 14 residues. Trimming cost V 2 bases and J 5 bases, with 13 bases left between them.

The CDR3: CASSLGLGQNTEAFF. The CDR3 region has the DNA TGTGCCAGCAGCTTAGGCCTTGGACAAAACACTGAAGCTTTCTTT. This sequence joins TRBV7-8 and TRBJ1-1, with D possibly TRBD1 on 5 matching bases. CDR1 and CDR2 (germline): SGHVS, FQNEAQ. Trimming stripped 1 base from V and 2 bases from J, with 11 bases between. This CDR3 has 15 amino acids.

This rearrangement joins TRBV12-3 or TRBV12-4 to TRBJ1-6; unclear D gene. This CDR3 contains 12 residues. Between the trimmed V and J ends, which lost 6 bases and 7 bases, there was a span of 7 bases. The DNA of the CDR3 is TGTGCCAGCAGAGGATTGAATTCACCCCTCCACTTT. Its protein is CASRGLNSPLHF.

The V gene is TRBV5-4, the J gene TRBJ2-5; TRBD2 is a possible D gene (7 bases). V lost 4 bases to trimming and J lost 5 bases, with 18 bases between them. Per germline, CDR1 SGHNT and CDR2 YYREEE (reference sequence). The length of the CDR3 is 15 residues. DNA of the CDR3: TGTGCCAGCAGCATCGATCGGGGGCGGGGGGAGACCCAGTACTTC. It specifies CASSIDRGRGETQYF.

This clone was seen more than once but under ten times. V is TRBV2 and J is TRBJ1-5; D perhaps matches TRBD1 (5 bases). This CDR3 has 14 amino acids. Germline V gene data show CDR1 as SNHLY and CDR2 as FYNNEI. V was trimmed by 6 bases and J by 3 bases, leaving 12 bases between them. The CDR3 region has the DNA TGTGCCAGCAGCAACACAGGTTTCAATCAGCCCCAGCATTTT. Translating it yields CASSNTGFNQPQHF.

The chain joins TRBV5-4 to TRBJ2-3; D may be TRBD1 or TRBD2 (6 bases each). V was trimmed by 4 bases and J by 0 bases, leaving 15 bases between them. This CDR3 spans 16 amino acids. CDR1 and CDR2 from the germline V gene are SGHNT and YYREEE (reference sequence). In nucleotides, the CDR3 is TGTGCCAGCAGCCCAGGAGGGACACGGAGCACAGATACGCAGTATTTT. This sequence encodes CASSPGGTRSTDTQYF.

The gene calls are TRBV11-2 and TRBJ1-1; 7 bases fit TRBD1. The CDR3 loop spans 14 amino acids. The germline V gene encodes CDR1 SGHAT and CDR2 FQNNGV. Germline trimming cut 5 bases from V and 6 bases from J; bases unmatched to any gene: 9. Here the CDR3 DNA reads TGTGCCAGCAGCCTGCAGGGGGAGGGGGCTGAAGCTTTCTTT. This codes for CASSLQGEGAEAFF.

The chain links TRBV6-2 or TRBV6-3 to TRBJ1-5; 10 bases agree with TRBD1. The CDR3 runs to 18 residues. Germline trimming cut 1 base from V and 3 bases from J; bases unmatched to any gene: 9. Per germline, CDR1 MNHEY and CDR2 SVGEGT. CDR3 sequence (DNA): TGTGCCAGCAGTTACTTAATCCGGGACAGGGGTTACAATCAGCCCCAGCATTTT. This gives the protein CASSYLIRDRGYNQPQHF.

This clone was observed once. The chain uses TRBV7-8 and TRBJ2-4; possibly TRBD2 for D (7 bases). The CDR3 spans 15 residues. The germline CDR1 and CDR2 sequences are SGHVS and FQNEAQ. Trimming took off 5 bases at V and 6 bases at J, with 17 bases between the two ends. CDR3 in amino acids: CASSAVGGLGNIQYF. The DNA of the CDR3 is TGTGCCAGCAGCGCGGTGGGGGGGCTAGGAAACATTCAGTACTTC.

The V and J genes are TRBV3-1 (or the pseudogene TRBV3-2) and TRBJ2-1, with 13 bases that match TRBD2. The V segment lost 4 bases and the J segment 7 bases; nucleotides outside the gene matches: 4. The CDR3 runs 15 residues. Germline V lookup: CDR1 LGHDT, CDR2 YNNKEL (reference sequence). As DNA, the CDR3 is TGTGCCAGCAGCCCCGGACTAGCGGGGGAGAATGAGCAGTTCTTC. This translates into CASSPGLAGENEQFF.

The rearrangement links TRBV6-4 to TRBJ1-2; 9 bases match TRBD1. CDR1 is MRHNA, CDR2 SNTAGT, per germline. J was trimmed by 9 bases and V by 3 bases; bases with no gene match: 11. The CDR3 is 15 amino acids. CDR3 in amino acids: CASSESGTGIRRYTF. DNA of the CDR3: TGTGCCAGCAGTGAGTCCGGGACAGGGATCCGACGCTACACCTTC.

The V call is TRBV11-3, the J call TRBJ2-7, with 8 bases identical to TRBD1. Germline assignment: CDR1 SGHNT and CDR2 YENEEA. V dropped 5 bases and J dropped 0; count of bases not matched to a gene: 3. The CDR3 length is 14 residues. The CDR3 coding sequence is TGTGCCAGCAGCCCAGGGGGCCTCTCCTACGAGCAGTACTTC. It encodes CASSPGGLSYEQYF.

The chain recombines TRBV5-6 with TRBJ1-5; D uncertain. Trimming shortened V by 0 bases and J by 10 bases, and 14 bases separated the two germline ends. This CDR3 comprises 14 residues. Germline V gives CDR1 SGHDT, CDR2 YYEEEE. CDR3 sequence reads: CASSLDASVGPQHF. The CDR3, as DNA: TGTGCCAGCAGCTTGGACGCCTCGGTGGGTCCCCAGCATTTT.

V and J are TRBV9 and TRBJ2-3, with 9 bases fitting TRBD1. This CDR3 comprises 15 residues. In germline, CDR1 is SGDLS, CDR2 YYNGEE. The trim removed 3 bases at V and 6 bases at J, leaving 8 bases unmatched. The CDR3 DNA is TGTGCCAGCAGCGGAAACAGGGGGCGAGGGGATACGCAGTATTTT. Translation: CASSGNRGRGDTQYF. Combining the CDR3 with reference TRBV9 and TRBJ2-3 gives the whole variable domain DSGVTQTPKHLITATGQRVTLRCSPRSGDLSVYWYQQSLDQGLQFLIQYYNGEERAKGNILERFSAQQFPDLHSELNLSSLELGDSALYFCASSGNRGRGDTQYFGPGTRLTVL.

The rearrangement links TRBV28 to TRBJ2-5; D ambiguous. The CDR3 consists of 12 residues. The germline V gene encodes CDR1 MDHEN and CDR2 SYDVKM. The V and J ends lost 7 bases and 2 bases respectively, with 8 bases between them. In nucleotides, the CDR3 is TGTGCCAGCACCACCCCACAAGAGACCCAGTACTTC. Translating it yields CASTTPQETQYF. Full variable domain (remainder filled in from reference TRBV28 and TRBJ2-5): DVKVTQSSRYLVKRTGEKVFLECVQDMDHENMFWYRQDPGLGLRLIYFSYDVKMKEKGDIPEGYSVSREKKERFSLILESASTNQTSMYLCASTTPQETQYFGPGTRLLVL.

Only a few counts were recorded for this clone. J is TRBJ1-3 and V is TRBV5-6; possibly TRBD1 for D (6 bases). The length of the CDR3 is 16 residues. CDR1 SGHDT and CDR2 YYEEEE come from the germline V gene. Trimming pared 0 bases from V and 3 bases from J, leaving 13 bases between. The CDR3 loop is CASSLVETGDGNTIYF. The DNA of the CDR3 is TGTGCCAGCAGCTTGGTCGAGACAGGAGATGGAAACACCATATATTTT.

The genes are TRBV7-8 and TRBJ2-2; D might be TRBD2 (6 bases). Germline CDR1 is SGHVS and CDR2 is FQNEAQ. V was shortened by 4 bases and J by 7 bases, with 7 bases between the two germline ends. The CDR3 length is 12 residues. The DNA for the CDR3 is TGTGCCAGCAGCTGGGAGGACGGGGAGCTGTTTTTT. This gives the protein CASSWEDGELFF. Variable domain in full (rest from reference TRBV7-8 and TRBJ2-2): GAGVSQSPRYKVAKRGQDVALRCDPISGHVSLFWYQQALGQGPEFLTYFQNEAQLDKSGLPSDRFFAERPEGSVSTLKIQRTQQEDSAVYLCASSWEDGELFFGEGSRLTVL.

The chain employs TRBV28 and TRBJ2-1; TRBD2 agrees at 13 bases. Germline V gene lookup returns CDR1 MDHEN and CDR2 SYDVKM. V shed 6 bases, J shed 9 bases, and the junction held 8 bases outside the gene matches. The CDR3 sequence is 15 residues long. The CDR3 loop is CASSLTSGGAGEQFF. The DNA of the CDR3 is TGTGCCAGCAGCCTTACTAGCGGGGGGGCCGGTGAGCAGTTCTTC.

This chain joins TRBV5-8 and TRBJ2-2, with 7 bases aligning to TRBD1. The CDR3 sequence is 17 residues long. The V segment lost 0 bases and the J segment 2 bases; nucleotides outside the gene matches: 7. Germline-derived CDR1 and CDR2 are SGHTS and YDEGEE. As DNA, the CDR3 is TGTGCCAGCAGCTTGGCCAGGGGGACAGATAACACCGGGGAGCTGTTTTTT. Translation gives CASSLARGTDNTGELFF. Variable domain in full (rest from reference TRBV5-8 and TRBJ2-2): EAGVTQSPTHLIKTRGQQATLRCSPISGHTSVYWYQQALGLGLQFLLWYDEGEERNRGNFPPRFSGRQFPNYSSELNVNALELEDSALYLCASSLARGTDNTGELFFGEGSRLTVL.

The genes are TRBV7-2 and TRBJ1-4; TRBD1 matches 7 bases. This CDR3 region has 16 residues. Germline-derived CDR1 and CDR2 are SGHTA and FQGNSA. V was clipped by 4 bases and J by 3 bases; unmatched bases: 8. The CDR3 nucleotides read TGTGCCAGCAGCTCCCAACCACAGGGGCCTAATGAAAAACTGTTTTTT. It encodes CASSSQPQGPNEKLFF.

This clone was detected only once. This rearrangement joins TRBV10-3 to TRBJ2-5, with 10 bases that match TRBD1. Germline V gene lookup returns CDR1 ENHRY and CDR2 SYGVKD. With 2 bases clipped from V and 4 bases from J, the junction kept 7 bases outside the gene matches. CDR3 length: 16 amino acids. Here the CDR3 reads CAISEGGQGRSETQYF. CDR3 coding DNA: TGTGCCATCAGTGAGGGGGGACAGGGGAGATCAGAGACCCAGTACTTC.

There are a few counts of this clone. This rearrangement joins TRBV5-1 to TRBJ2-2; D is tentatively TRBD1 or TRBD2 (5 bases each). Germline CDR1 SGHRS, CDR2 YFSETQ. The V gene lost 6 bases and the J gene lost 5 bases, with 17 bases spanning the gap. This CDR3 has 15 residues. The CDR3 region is CASIPGTAGTGELFF. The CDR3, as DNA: TGCGCCAGCATCCCCGGGACGGCCGGGACCGGGGAGCTGTTTTTT.

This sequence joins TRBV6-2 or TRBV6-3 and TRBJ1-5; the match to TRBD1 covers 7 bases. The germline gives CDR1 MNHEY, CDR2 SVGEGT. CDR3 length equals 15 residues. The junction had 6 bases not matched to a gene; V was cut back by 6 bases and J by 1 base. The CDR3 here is CASSPDRESNQPQHF. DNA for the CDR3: TGTGCCAGCAGCCCCGACAGGGAGAGCAATCAGCCCCAGCATTTT.

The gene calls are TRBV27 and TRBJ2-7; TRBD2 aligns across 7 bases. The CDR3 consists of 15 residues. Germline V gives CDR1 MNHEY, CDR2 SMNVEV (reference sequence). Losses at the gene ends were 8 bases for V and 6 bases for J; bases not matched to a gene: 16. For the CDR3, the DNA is TGTGCCAGCGCCAATGGGGGGGTCCCGGGCGGCGAGCAGTACTTC. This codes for CASANGGVPGGEQYF.

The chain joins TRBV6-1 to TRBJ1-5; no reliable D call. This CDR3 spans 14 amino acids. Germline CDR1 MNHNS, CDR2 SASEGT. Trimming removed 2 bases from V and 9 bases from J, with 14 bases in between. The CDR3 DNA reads TGTGCCAGCAGTGAATCATGGACCACCGGGCCCCAGCATTTT. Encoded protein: CASSESWTTGPQHF.

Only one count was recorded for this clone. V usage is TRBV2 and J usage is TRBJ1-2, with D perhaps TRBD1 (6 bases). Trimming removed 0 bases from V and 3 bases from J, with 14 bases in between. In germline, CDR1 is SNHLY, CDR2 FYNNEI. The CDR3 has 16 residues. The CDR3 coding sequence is TGTGCCAGCAGTGAAGCGAACAGGGTACTGGACTATGGCTACACCTTC. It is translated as CASSEANRVLDYGYTF.